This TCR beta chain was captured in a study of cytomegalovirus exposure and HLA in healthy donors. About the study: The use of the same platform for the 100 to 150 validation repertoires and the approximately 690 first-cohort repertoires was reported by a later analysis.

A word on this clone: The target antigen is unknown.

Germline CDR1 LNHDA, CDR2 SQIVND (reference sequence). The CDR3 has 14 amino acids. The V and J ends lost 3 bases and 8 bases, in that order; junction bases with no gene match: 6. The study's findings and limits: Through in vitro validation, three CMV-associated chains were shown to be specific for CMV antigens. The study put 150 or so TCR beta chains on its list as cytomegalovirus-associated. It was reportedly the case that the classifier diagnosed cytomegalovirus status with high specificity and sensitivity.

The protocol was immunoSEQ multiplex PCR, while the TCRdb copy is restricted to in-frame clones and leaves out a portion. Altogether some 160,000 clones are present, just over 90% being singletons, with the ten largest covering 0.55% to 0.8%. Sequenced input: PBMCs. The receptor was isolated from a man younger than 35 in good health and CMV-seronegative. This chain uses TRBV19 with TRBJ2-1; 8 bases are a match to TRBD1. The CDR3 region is CASSIRTGSDEQFF. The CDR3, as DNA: TGTGCCAGTAGTATTCGGACAGGGAGCGATGAGCAGTTCTTC.